These T cell receptor beta chains were read from a single sample in a study of cytomegalovirus exposure and HLA in healthy donors. TCRdb keeps only in-frame clones here, not all; method: immunoSEQ multiplex PCR. The sample consists of 100,000 to 150,000 clones, around 78% of them appearing once. The sequenced sample was PBMCs. The receptors come from a man aged 45-60 years in good health and CMV-seronegative. Each CDR3 is given with its conserved first and last residue. A D gene is named only where the DNA matches it firmly. Only part of the rows carry a size: once, few, many, or a class if the clone is expanded.

clone size: .
D gene: .
J gene: TRBJ2-7
V gene: TRBV6-6
CDR3 DNA: TGTGCCAGCAGCGTCGGGTGGCGGGGATTAGGCGAGCAGTACTTC
CDR3 protein: CASSVGWRGLGEQYF

clone size: .
D gene: .
J gene: TRBJ2-1
V gene: TRBV11-2
CDR3 DNA: TGTGCCAGCAGCTCCCTCCCGGCGGACAATGAGCAGTTCTTC
CDR3 protein: CASSSLPADNEQFF

clone size: .
D gene: .
J gene: TRBJ1-1
V gene: TRBV7-9
CDR3 DNA: TGTGCCAGCAGCAGCCGGGAGAACACTGAAGCTTTCTTT
CDR3 protein: CASSSRENTEAFF

clone size: .
D gene: TRBD1
J gene: TRBJ2-3
V gene: TRBV5-1
CDR3 DNA: TGCGCCAGCAAGACAGGGATTAACACAGATACGCAGTATTTT
CDR3 protein: CASKTGINTDTQYF

clone size: .
D gene: TRBD1
J gene: TRBJ2-1
V gene: TRBV9
CDR3 DNA: TGTGCCAGCAGCACATGGACAGGGGTGGATGAGCAGTTCTTC
CDR3 protein: CASSTWTGVDEQFF

clone size: few
D gene: .
J gene: TRBJ1-1
V gene: TRBV7-2
CDR3 DNA: TGTGCCAGCAGCTTGAGAGGGCAGTCAGAAGCTTTCTTT
CDR3 protein: CASSLRGQSEAFF

clone size: .
D gene: .
J gene: TRBJ1-2
V gene: TRBV2
CDR3 DNA: TGTGCCAGCAGTGAAGCCGAACAGGGATTGTATGGCTACACCTTC
CDR3 protein: CASSEAEQGLYGYTF

clone size: .
D gene: TRBD2
J gene: TRBJ2-5
V gene: TRBV25-1
CDR3 DNA: TGTGCCAGCAGTGTCGCCGGGGGGGGCGGGGAGACCCAGTACTTC
CDR3 protein: CASSVAGGGGETQYF

clone size: .
D gene: .
J gene: TRBJ2-5
V gene: TRBV9
CDR3 DNA: TGTGCCAGCAGCGTAAACGCGGGGGAGACCCAGTACTTC
CDR3 protein: CASSVNAGETQYF

clone size: .
D gene: TRBD1
J gene: TRBJ2-5
V gene: TRBV5-1
CDR3 DNA: TGCGCCAGCAGCTTGGCACAGGGGACACAAGAGACCCAGTACTTC
CDR3 protein: CASSLAQGTQETQYF

clone size: .
D gene: .
J gene: TRBJ1-2
V gene: TRBV5-1
CDR3 DNA: TGCGCCAGCAGCTTGGTATCGTCCAACTATGGCTACACCTTC
CDR3 protein: CASSLVSSNYGYTF

clone size: .
D gene: .
J gene: TRBJ1-5
V gene: TRBV18
CDR3 DNA: TGTGCCAGCTCACGACAGGTGAATCAGCCCCAGCATTTT
CDR3 protein: CASSRQVNQPQHF

clone size: .
D gene: .
J gene: TRBJ1-2
V gene: TRBV21-1
CDR3 DNA: TGTGCCAGCAGCCTACGGACAGGGGACTATGGCTACACCTTC
CDR3 protein: CASSLRTGDYGYTF

clone size: .
D gene: TRBD2
J gene: TRBJ2-2
V gene: TRBV9
CDR3 DNA: TGTGCCAGCAGCGAGACTAGCGGGGGACTACCCGGGGAGCTGTTTTTT
CDR3 protein: CASSETSGGLPGELFF

clone size: .
D gene: TRBD1
J gene: TRBJ1-5
V gene: TRBV19
CDR3 DNA: TGTGCCAGTAGTATAGTGGGGACAGGGATCAATCAGCCCCAGCATTTT
CDR3 protein: CASSIVGTGINQPQHF

clone size: .
D gene: TRBD1
J gene: TRBJ2-2
V gene: TRBV6-1
CDR3 DNA: TGTGCCAGCAGTGAAATGTTAGGGACAGGGAGGAACGGGGAGCTGTTTTTT
CDR3 protein: CASSEMLGTGRNGELFF

clone size: .
D gene: .
J gene: TRBJ1-1
V gene: TRBV6-1
CDR3 DNA: TGTGCCAGCAGTGAATGGGCGGGGGCTTTCTTT
CDR3 protein: CASSEWAGAFF

clone size: .
D gene: .
J gene: TRBJ1-2
V gene: TRBV6-5
CDR3 DNA: TGTGCCAGCAGTTACGGTGATCCCGGGGCGGGGGGCTACACCTTC
CDR3 protein: CASSYGDPGAGGYTF

clone size: .
D gene: .
J gene: TRBJ2-5
V gene: TRBV5-1
CDR3 DNA: TGCGCCAGCAGCCCCCCCGGGGGAGGTGAGGGTCTGGGGGAGCAGTACTTC
CDR3 protein: CASSPPGGGEGLGEQYF

clone size: .
D gene: .
J gene: TRBJ2-3
V gene: TRBV4-1
CDR3 DNA: TGCGCCAGCAGCCAAGGGGGTGAGGCAGGGATTATTACAGATACGCAGTATTTT
CDR3 protein: CASSQGGEAGIITDTQYF

clone size: .
D gene: .
J gene: TRBJ1-2
V gene: TRBV2
CDR3 DNA: TGTGCCAGCAGCAAAGACAGTTCTTATGGCTACACCTTC
CDR3 protein: CASSKDSSYGYTF

clone size: .
D gene: TRBD1
J gene: TRBJ2-7
V gene: TRBV6-5
CDR3 DNA: TGTGCCAGCAGTGGACGACAGGGGGGGACCGAGCAGTACTTC
CDR3 protein: CASSGRQGGTEQYF

clone size: .
D gene: .
J gene: TRBJ1-1
V gene: TRBV11-2
CDR3 DNA: TGTGCCAGCAGCTTAGAACATAACACTGAAGCTTTCTTT
CDR3 protein: CASSLEHNTEAFF

clone size: .
D gene: TRBD1
J gene: TRBJ2-1
V gene: TRBV6-5
CDR3 DNA: TGTGCCAGCAGACCGGGACAGGGGAGATACAATGAGCAGTTCTTC
CDR3 protein: CASRPGQGRYNEQFF

clone size: once
D gene: .
J gene: TRBJ1-4
V gene: TRBV7-2
CDR3 DNA: TGTGCCAGTGGCCAGGGGAATAATGAAAAACTGTTTTTT
CDR3 protein: CASGQGNNEKLFF

clone size: .
D gene: .
J gene: TRBJ1-6
V gene: TRBV5-1
CDR3 DNA: TGCGCCAGCAGCGAAATACAGGGAAAGGGTTCACCCCTCCACTTT
CDR3 protein: CASSEIQGKGSPLHF

clone size: few
D gene: .
J gene: TRBJ2-2
V gene: TRBV2
CDR3 DNA: TGTGCCGGACGGGCAGGGCAGAACACCGGGGAGCTGTTTTTT
CDR3 protein: CAGRAGQNTGELFF

clone size: once
D gene: .
J gene: TRBJ1-1
V gene: TRBV29-1
CDR3 DNA: TGCAGCGTTGTCGCCGTGGCGGGCACTGAAGCTTTCTTT
CDR3 protein: CSVVAVAGTEAFF

clone size: .
D gene: .
J gene: TRBJ2-7
V gene: TRBV7-2
CDR3 DNA: TGTGCCAGCAGCTTAGCGGGGCCGGGGGTCGAGCAGTACTTC
CDR3 protein: CASSLAGPGVEQYF

clone size: .
D gene: .
J gene: TRBJ2-3
V gene: TRBV6-6
CDR3 DNA: TGTGCCAGCAGTTACGTCACGCAAACGAGGACAGATACGCAGTATTTT
CDR3 protein: CASSYVTQTRTDTQYF

clone size: .
D gene: .
J gene: TRBJ2-5
V gene: TRBV6-5
CDR3 DNA: TGTGCCAGCAGTTTGGACGGGGAAGAGACCCAGTACTTC
CDR3 protein: CASSLDGEETQYF

clone size: .
D gene: .
J gene: TRBJ1-5
V gene: TRBV19
CDR3 DNA: TGTGCCAGTAGTCCGGGAGCTAGCAATCAGCCCCAGCATTTT
CDR3 protein: CASSPGASNQPQHF

clone size: .
D gene: .
J gene: TRBJ2-5
V gene: TRBV2
CDR3 DNA: TGTGCCAGCAGGTATAACAGGGACCAAGAGACCCAGTACTTC
CDR3 protein: CASRYNRDQETQYF

clone size: .
D gene: TRBD1
J gene: TRBJ2-7
V gene: TRBV30
CDR3 DNA: TGTGCCTGGAGAGGACAGGGCCCTTCCTACGAGCAGTACTTC
CDR3 protein: CAWRGQGPSYEQYF

clone size: once
D gene: .
J gene: TRBJ1-1
V gene: TRBV29-1
CDR3 DNA: TGCAGCGTTGCCAGGGTGGAGCGGGGGACTGAAGCTTTCTTT
CDR3 protein: CSVARVERGTEAFF

clone size: .
D gene: .
J gene: TRBJ1-3
V gene: TRBV10-1
CDR3 DNA: TGCGCCAGCAGTGCTGGACACCCTGGAAACACCATATATTTT
CDR3 protein: CASSAGHPGNTIYF

clone size: .
D gene: .
J gene: TRBJ1-5
V gene: TRBV7-2
CDR3 DNA: TGTGCCAGCAGCCCTCCCGGGCAGCCCCAGCATTTT
CDR3 protein: CASSPPGQPQHF

clone size: .
D gene: TRBD1
J gene: TRBJ1-3
V gene: TRBV6-6
CDR3 DNA: TGTGCCAGCATTCTGGACAGGGGAACCGGAAACACCATATATTTT
CDR3 protein: CASILDRGTGNTIYF

clone size: few
D gene: .
J gene: TRBJ1-2
V gene: TRBV29-1
CDR3 DNA: TGCAGCGTTGGGCGGGACTATGGCTACACCTTC
CDR3 protein: CSVGRDYGYTF

clone size: .
D gene: .
J gene: TRBJ1-4
V gene: TRBV18
CDR3 DNA: TGTGCCAGCTCACCACTTGGGGCGACTAATGAAAAACTGTTTTTT
CDR3 protein: CASSPLGATNEKLFF

clone size: .
D gene: .
J gene: TRBJ1-1
V gene: TRBV10-1
CDR3 DNA: TGCGCCAGCAGATCAGGGTTTTCGGACACTGAAGCTTTCTTT
CDR3 protein: CASRSGFSDTEAFF

clone size: .
D gene: TRBD1
J gene: TRBJ1-2
V gene: TRBV5-4
CDR3 DNA: TGTGCCCAAGACGTCCAAAGACAGGGTATGGGCTACACCTTC
CDR3 protein: CAQDVQRQGMGYTF

clone size: .
D gene: TRBD1
J gene: TRBJ1-2
V gene: TRBV30
CDR3 DNA: TGTGCCCGGGGTGGGACAGAGAACTATGGCTACACCTTC
CDR3 protein: CARGGTENYGYTF

clone size: .
D gene: TRBD1
J gene: TRBJ2-2
V gene: TRBV13
CDR3 DNA: TGTGCCAGCAGCTCGGAGGACAGGGTGAACACCGGGGAGCTGTTTTTT
CDR3 protein: CASSSEDRVNTGELFF

clone size: .
D gene: .
J gene: TRBJ1-3
V gene: TRBV18
CDR3 DNA: TGTGCCAGCTCGTCCTCTTCGGCAGGCGTCTCTGGAAACACCATATATTTT
CDR3 protein: CASSSSSAGVSGNTIYF

clone size: few
D gene: .
J gene: TRBJ2-3
V gene: TRBV2
CDR3 DNA: TGTGCCAGCAGTGGTCCCTTGACATCTAGCACAGATACGCAGTATTTT
CDR3 protein: CASSGPLTSSTDTQYF

clone size: .
D gene: TRBD1
J gene: TRBJ1-2
V gene: TRBV2
CDR3 DNA: TGTGCCAGCGGGAGGGACAGGAGTTATGGCTACACCTTC
CDR3 protein: CASGRDRSYGYTF

clone size: .
D gene: .
J gene: TRBJ2-7
V gene: TRBV7-9
CDR3 DNA: TGTGCCAGCAGCTTAGGAGCCGGGACACGGATTCTCTACGAGCAGTACTTC
CDR3 protein: CASSLGAGTRILYEQYF

clone size: .
D gene: TRBD1
J gene: TRBJ1-1
V gene: TRBV5-1
CDR3 DNA: TGCGCCAGCAGCTTGGGGAGGCTGGGACAGGGGAACACTGAAGCTTTCTTT
CDR3 protein: CASSLGRLGQGNTEAFF

clone size: .
D gene: .
J gene: TRBJ1-4
V gene: TRBV2
CDR3 DNA: TGTGCCAGCAGTGATGCGCCTAGGACAACTAATGAAAAACTGTTTTTT
CDR3 protein: CASSDAPRTTNEKLFF

clone size: .
D gene: TRBD1
J gene: TRBJ1-2
V gene: TRBV28
CDR3 DNA: TGTGCCAGTATCTCCGGGACAGTTACGAGCTATGGCTACACCTTC
CDR3 protein: CASISGTVTSYGYTF

clone size: few
D gene: .
J gene: TRBJ1-2
V gene: TRBV5-1
CDR3 DNA: TGCGCCAGCAGCAACGACACGGAATGGTACTATGGCTACACCTTC
CDR3 protein: CASSNDTEWYYGYTF

clone size: .
D gene: .
J gene: TRBJ1-3
V gene: TRBV4-1
CDR3 DNA: TGCGCCAGCAGCCAAGAAATCCAGATCTCTGGAAACACCATATATTTT
CDR3 protein: CASSQEIQISGNTIYF

clone size: .
D gene: .
J gene: TRBJ2-5
V gene: TRBV7-9
CDR3 DNA: TGTGCCAGCAGCTTAGGTGCAGACCCGCGGAGGGAGACCCAGTACTTC
CDR3 protein: CASSLGADPRRETQYF